Listed here is a single T cell receptor (beta chain). Its antigen is currently unknown. These data originate in a study of Ad26.COV2.S vaccination and SARS-CoV-2 variants. About the study: By the intramuscular route, Ad26.COV2.S was given once, or twice 56 days apart. Notes on the study in general: Breadth and depth estimates from TCRs may understate total T cell responses.

The treatment denotes: over 15 received Ad26.COV2.S at low or high dose, single or two shots; roughly five received placebo; per-sample allocation not given. Sampling occurred on day 63 after the first vaccine or placebo injection. The vaccine antigen was prefusion-stabilized Wuhan SARS-CoV-2 spike. This table comes from immunoSEQ multiplex PCR, and its TCRdb copy is limited to in-frame clones, with some not included. This table holds roughly 330,000 clones, roughly 88% found once. Trimming removed 3 bases from V and 4 bases from J; junction bases left unmatched: 2. Germline V gene lookup returns CDR1 SGHKS and CDR2 YYEKEE (reference sequence). The CDR3 runs to 15 residues.

This chain uses TRBV5-5 with TRBJ2-3, with TRBD2 matching over 13 bases. The TCR sequence derives from a person between 18 and 60 years old who received the Ad26.COV2.S COVID-19 vaccine or a placebo. Sequenced here: peripheral blood, sampled in a trial of Ad26.COV2.S vaccine versus placebo. CDR3 sequence reads: CASSWGTSGADTQYF. DNA of the CDR3: TGTGCCAGCAGCTGGGGGACTAGCGGGGCAGATACGCAGTATTTT.